This TCR beta chain is drawn from a study of a mutant IDH1 vaccine in newly diagnosed glioma. Turning to the study itself: Therapy received beforehand was radiotherapy, temozolomide, or both, with most patients given both.

To note about this clone: Its antigen remains unknown.

Germline lookup yields CDR1 LNHDA and CDR2 SQIVND (reference sequence). Deletions cut 3 bases from V and 2 bases from J, with 10 bases between. CDR3 length: 14 residues. Time point here: week 11, during vaccination. Alongside topical imiquimod, each dose of vaccine comprised 300 ug of mutant IDH1 20-mer peptide. Repertoires were generated with immunoSEQ multiplex PCR, while TCRdb's copy carries only in-frame clones and drops some. Counted here are 60,000 or so clones, 70% to 90% occurring once; the ten biggest clones make up 1.5% to 2.5%. Here the sequenced sample was PBMCs, taken from a glioma patient whose treatment included an IDH1 peptide vaccine. The chain is built from TRBV19 and TRBJ1-2; a possible D gene is TRBD1 (5 bases). The sequence derives from a man aged 40-55 years with glioma. The CDR3 DNA reads TGTGCCAGTAGTATTCAGGGCAACAACTATGGCTACACCTTC. Translation gives CASSIQGNNYGYTF.